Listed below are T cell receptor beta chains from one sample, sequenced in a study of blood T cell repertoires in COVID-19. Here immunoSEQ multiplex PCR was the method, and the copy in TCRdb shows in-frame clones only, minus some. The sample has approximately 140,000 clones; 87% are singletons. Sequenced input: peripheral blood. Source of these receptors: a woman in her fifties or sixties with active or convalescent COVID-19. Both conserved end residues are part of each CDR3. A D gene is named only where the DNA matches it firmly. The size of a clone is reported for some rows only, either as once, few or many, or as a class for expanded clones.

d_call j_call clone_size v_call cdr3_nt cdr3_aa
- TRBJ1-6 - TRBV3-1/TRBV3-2 TGTGCCAGCAGCCAAGATGCAATGAGGCCAGCTTGGGTTTATAATTCACCCCTCCACTTT CASSQDAMRPAWVYNSPLHF
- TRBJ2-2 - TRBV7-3 TGTGCCAGCAGCAACGCTATGAACACCGGGGAGCTGTTTTTT CASSNAMNTGELFF
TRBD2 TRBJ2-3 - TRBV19 TGTGCCAGTACGAGGGCGGGGGGAGGTACAGATACGCAGTATTTT CASTRAGGGTDTQYF
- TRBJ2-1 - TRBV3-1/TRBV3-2 TGTGCCAGCAGCCAAGACCCACGTCTATTCTCCTACAATGAGCAGTTCTTC CASSQDPRLFSYNEQFF
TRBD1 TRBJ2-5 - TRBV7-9 TGTGCCAGCAGCTCGCCGGGACAGGCCGTGGCCCAGTACTTC CASSSPGQAVAQYF
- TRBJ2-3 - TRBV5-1 TGCGCCAGCAGCTTGGTCGGACTCTCCCCCACAGATACGCAGTATTTT CASSLVGLSPTDTQYF
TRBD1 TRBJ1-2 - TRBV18 TGTGCCAGCTCACCGGGGACAGGGGATAACTATGGCTACACCTTC CASSPGTGDNYGYTF
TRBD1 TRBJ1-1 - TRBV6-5 TGTGCCAGCAGTAAACAGACAGGGATGAACACTGAAGCTTTCTTT CASSKQTGMNTEAFF
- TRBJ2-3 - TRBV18 TGTGCCAGCTCACTCTTAAATGTAGATACGCAGTATTTT CASSLLNVDTQYF
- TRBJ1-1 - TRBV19 TGTGCCAAACCAATCCCTAAACGGGACACTGAAGCTTTCTTT CAKPIPKRDTEAFF
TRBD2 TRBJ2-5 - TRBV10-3 TGTGCCATCAGTGAGTCGAGTCGGGGGGGACAAGAGACCCAGTACTTC CAISESSRGGQETQYF
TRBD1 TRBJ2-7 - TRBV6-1 TGTGCCAGCAGTGAAGGCTTTAGGACAGGGGAATACTACGAGCAGTACTTC CASSEGFRTGEYYEQYF
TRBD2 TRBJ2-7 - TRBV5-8 TGTGCCAGCAGTCGGGGGGGAGCCTTTTCTTTTTACGAGCAGTACTTC CASSRGGAFSFYEQYF
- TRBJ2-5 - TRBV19 TGTGCCAGTAGTATTTCCCAGGGCACGAAGACCCAGTACTTC CASSISQGTKTQYF
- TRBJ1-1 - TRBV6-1 TGTGCCAGCAGTGAAGCAACACAGGTAGGGACTGAAGCTTTCTTT CASSEATQVGTEAFF
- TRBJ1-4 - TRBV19 TGTGCCAGTACCGGGGAGGGGACGAATGAAAAACTGTTTTTT CASTGEGTNEKLFF
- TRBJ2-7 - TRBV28 TGTGCCAGTGCGCAGGGTAGCTCCTACGAGCAGTACTTC CASAQGSSYEQYF
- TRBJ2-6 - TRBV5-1 TGCGCCAGCAGCCCTGGAGGCAGTTCTAGCTCTGGGGCCAACGTCCTGACTTTC CASSPGGSSSSGANVLTF
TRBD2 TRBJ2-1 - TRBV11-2 TGTGCCAGCAGCTTAGGAGCGGGATCCTACAATGAGCAGTTCTTC CASSLGAGSYNEQFF
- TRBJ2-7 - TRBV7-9 TGTGCCAGCAGCTTAGCCCGGGATTACGAGCAGTACTTC CASSLARDYEQYF
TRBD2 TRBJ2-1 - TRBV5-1 TGCGCCAGCAGCTTGGCCGGGGGGAACAATGAGCAGTTCTTC CASSLAGGNNEQFF
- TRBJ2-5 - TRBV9 TGTGCCAGCAGCGCCGAGGGATTGTGGGAGACCCAGTACTTC CASSAEGLWETQYF
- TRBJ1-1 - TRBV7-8 TGTGCCAGCAGCTTCTTTACAGGGAAGAACACTGAAGCTTTCTTT CASSFFTGKNTEAFF
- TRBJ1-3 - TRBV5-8 TGTGCCAGCAGCCGAGGAGACAGAATCTCTGGAAACACCATATATTTT CASSRGDRISGNTIYF
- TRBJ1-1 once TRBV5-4 TGTGCCAGCAGCCCCACAGGGAACACTGAAGCTTTCTTT CASSPTGNTEAFF
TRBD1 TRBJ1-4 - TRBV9 TGTGCCAGCAGCGCCGGACAGGGGTTTAATGAAAAACTGTTTTTT CASSAGQGFNEKLFF
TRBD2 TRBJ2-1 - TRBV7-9 TGTGCCAGCAGCAGAACTAGCGGGGGGGCCCATGAGCAGTTCTTC CASSRTSGGAHEQFF
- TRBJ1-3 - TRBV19 TGTGCCAGTAGTATCGGGGAGGGTCAAGGAAACACCATATATTTT CASSIGEGQGNTIYF
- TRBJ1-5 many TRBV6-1 TGTGCCAGCAGTGAAGCGCAGGGAGGGGGACAGCCCCAGCATTTT CASSEAQGGGQPQHF
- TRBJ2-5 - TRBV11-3 TGTGCCAGCAGCTTAGGGAGAGGCCTTGCGGAGACCCAGTACTTC CASSLGRGLAETQYF
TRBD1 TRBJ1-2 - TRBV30 TGTGCCGGGAACACAGGGGTCGGAAACTATGGCTACACCTTC CAGNTGVGNYGYTF